This TCR beta chain came from a study of cytomegalovirus exposure and HLA in healthy donors. The overall study: One earlier analysis, a look at 200 million or so T cells, found more than 100 million unique TCR beta sequences.

Study-level results: It is likely that the observed cluster of highly shared sequence variants was a sequencing artifact. Most of the TCR beta V segments (in an earlier analysis) were productive either about 87% or about 30% of the time. Some public TCRs appeared in many individuals, while most sequences were rare.

About this clone itself: Its antigen remains unknown.

Germline V gene lookup returns CDR1 SEHNR and CDR2 FQNEAQ (reference sequence). The CDR3 consists of 17 residues. V was pared by 5 bases and J by 5 bases, with 17 bases of the junction left unmatched. Researchers ran the PCR with 60 Vbeta and 13 Jbeta primers. The protocol was immunoSEQ multiplex PCR, while the TCRdb copy is restricted to in-frame clones and leaves out a portion. The data contain roughly 67,000 clones, over 70% of them singletons. The chain uses TRBV7-9 and TRBJ2-5, with 7 bases identical to TRBD2. The specimen sequenced was PBMCs. The clonotype comes from a man in his sixties in good health and CMV-seropositive. The CDR3 loop reads CASSQVNIDRGGETQYF. The CDR3 region has the DNA TGTGCCAGCAGCCAAGTGAACATTGATAGGGGAGGGGAGACCCAGTACTTC.